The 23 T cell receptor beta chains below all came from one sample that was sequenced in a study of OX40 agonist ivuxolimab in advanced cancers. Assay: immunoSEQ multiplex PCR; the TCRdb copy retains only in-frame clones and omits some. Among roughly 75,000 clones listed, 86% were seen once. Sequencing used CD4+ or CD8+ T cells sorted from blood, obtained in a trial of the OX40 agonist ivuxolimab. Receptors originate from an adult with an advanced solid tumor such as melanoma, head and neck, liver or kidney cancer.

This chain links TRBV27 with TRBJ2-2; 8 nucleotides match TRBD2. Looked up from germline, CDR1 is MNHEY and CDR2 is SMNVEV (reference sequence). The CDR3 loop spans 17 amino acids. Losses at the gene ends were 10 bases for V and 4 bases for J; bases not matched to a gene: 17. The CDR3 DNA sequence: TGTGCCACACTAAACCGGGGGGGGGCCACGGTCACCGGGGAGCTGTTTTTT. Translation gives CATLNRGGATVTGELFF.

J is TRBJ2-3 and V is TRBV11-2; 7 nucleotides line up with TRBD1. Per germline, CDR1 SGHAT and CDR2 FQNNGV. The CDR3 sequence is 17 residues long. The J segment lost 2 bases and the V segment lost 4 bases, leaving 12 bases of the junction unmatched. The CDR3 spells CASSSRQGTAFTDTQYF. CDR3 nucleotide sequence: TGTGCCAGCAGCTCCAGACAGGGCACGGCGTTCACAGATACGCAGTATTTT.

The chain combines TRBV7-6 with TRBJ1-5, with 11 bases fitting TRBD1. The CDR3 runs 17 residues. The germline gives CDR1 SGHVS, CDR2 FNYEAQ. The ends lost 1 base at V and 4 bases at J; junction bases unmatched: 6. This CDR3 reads CASSLGGQGGSNQPQHF. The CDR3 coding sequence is TGTGCCAGCAGCTTAGGGGGACAGGGGGGTAGTAATCAGCCCCAGCATTTT. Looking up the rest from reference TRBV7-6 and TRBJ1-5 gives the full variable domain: GAGVSQSPRYKVTKRGQDVALRCDPISGHVSLYWYRQALGQGPEFLTYFNYEAQQDKSGLPNDRFSAERPEGSISTLTIQRTEQRDSAMYRCASSLGGQGGSNQPQHFGDGTRLSIL.

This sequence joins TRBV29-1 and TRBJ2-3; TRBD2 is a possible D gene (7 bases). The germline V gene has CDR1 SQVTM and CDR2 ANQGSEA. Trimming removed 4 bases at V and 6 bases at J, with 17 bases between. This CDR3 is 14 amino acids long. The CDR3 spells CSVVAGRGADTQYF. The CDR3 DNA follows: TGCAGCGTTGTTGCGGGTCGGGGGGCGGATACGCAGTATTTT.

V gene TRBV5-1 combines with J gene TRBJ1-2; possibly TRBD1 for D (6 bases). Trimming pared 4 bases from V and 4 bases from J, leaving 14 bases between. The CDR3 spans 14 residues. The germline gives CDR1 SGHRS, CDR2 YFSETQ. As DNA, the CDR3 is TGCGCCAGCAGCGCAGGGGTATTAGTCTATGGCTACACCTTC. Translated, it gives CASSAGVLVYGYTF.

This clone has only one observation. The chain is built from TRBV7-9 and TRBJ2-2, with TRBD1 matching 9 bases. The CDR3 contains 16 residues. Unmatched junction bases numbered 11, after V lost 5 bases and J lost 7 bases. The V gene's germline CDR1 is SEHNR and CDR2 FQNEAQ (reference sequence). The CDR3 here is CASSHIGDRGIGELFF. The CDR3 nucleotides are TGTGCCAGCAGCCACATCGGCGACAGGGGGATCGGGGAGCTGTTTTTT.

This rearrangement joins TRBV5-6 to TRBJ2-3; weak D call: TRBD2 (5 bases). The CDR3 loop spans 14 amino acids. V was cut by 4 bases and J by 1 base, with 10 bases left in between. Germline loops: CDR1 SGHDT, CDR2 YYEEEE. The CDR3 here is CASSARARTDTQYF. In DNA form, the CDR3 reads TGTGCCAGCAGCGCGAGGGCTCGCACAGATACGCAGTATTTT.

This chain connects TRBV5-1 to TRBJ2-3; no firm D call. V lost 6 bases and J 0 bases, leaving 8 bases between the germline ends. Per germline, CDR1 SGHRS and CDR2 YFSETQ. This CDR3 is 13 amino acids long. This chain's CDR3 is CASMGISTDTQYF. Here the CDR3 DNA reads TGCGCCAGCATGGGTATTAGCACAGATACGCAGTATTTT.

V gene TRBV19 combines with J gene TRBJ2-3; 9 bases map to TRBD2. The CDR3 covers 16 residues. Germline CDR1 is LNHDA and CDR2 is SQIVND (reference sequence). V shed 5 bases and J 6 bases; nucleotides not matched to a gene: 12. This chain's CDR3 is CASSSVGGGASDTQYF. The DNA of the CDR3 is TGTGCCAGTAGTTCCGTGGGCGGGGGGGCGTCCGATACGCAGTATTTT.

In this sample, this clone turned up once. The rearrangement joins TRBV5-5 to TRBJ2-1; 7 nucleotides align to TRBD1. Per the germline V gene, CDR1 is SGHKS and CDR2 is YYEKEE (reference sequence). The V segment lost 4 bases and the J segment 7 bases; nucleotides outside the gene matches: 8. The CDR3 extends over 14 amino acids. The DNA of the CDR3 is TGTGCCAGCAGCGACCCGGGACAGCTTAATGAGCAGTTCTTC. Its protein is CASSDPGQLNEQFF.

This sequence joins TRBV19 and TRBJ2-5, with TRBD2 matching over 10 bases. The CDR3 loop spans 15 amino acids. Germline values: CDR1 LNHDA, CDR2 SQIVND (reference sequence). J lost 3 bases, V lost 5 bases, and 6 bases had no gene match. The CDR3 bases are TGTGCCAGTAGTCAGGGGCTAGCGGGGGAAGAGACCCAGTACTTC. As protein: CASSQGLAGEETQYF.

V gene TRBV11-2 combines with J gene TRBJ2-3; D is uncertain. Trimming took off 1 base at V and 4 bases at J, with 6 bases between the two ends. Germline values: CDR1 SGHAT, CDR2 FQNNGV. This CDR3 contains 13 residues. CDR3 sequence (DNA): TGTGCCAGCAGCTTAGTACTCCCAGATACGCAGTATTTT. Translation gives CASSLVLPDTQYF.

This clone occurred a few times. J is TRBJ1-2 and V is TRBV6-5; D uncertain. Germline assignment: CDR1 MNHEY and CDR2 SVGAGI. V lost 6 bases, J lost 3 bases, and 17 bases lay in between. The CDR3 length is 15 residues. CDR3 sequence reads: CASRPPGRPDYGYTF. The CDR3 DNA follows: TGTGCCAGCAGGCCCCCGGGTCGGCCTGACTATGGCTACACCTTC.

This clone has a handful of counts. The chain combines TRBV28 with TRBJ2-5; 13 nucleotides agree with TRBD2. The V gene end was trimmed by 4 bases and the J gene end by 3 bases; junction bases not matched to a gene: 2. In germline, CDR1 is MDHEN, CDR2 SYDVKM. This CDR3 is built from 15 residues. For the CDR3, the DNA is TGTGCCAGCAGTTCCGGGACTAGCGGGAAAGAGACCCAGTACTTC. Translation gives CASSSGTSGKETQYF. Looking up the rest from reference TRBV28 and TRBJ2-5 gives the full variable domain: DVKVTQSSRYLVKRTGEKVFLECVQDMDHENMFWYRQDPGLGLRLIYFSYDVKMKEKGDIPEGYSVSREKKERFSLILESASTNQTSMYLCASSSGTSGKETQYFGPGTRLLVL.

Here the CDR3 reads CASSQGLAGGTNTGELFF. CDR3 DNA: TGCGCCAGCAGCCAAGGACTAGCGGGGGGAACGAACACCGGGGAGCTGTTTTTT. This chain uses TRBV4-1 with TRBJ2-2, with 13 bases identical to TRBD2. Unmatched junction bases numbered 2, after V lost 1 base and J lost 0 bases. The CDR3 spans 18 residues. The germline V gene encodes CDR1 MGHRA and CDR2 YSYEKL.

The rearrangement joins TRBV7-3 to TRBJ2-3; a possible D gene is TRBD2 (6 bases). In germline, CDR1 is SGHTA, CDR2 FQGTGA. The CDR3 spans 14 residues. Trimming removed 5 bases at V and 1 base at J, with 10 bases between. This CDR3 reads CASSTGTGTDTQYF. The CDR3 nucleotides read TGTGCCAGCAGCACCGGGACTGGCACAGATACGCAGTATTTT.

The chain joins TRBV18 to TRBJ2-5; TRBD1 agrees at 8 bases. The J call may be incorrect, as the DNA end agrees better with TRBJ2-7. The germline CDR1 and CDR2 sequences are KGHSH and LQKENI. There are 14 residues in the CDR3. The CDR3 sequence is CASSLRTGKDEQYF. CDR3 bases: TGTGCCAGCTCACTTAGGACAGGGAAGGACGAGCAGTACTTC.

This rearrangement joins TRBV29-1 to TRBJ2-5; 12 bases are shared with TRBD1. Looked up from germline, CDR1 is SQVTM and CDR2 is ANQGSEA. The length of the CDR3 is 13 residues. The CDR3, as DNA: TGCAACGTCGGGACAGGGGGCGCAGAGACCCAGTACTTC. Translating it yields CNVGTGGAETQYF.

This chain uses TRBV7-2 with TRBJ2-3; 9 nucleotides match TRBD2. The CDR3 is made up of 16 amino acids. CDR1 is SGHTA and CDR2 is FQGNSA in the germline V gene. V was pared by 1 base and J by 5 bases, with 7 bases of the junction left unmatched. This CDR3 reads CASSLDLRGGRDTQYF. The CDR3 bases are TGTGCCAGCAGCTTAGATTTGCGGGGGGGCCGAGATACGCAGTATTTT.

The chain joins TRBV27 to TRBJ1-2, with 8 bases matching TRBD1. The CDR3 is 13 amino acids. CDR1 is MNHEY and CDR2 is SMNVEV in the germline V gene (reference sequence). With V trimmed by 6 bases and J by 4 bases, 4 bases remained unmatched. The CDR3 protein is CASSLQGGYGYTF. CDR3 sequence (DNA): TGTGCCAGCAGCCTACAGGGGGGCTATGGCTACACCTTC.

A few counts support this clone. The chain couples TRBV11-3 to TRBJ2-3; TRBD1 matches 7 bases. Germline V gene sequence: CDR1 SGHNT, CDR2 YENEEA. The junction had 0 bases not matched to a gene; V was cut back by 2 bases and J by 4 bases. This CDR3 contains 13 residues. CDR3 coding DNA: TGTGCCAGCAGCTTACAGGGGGCAGATACGCAGTATTTT. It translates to CASSLQGADTQYF. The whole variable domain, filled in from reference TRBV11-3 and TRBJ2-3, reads EAGVVQSPRYKIIEKKQPVAFWCNPISGHNTLYWYLQNLGQGPELLIRYENEEAVDDSQLPKDRFSAERLKGVDSTLKIQPAELGDSAVYLCASSLQGADTQYFGPGTRLTVL.

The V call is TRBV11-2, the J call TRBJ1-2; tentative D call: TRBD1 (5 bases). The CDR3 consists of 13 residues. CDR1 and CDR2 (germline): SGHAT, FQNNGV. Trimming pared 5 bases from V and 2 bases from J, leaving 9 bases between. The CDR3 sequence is CASSRDPNYGYTF. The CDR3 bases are TGTGCCAGCAGCCGGGACCCAAACTATGGCTACACCTTC.

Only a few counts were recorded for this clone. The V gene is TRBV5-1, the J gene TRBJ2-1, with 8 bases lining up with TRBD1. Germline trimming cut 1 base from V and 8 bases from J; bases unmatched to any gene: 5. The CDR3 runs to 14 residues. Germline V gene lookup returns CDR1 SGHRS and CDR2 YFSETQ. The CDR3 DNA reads TGCGCCAGCAGCTTGACAGGGGGACGTGATGAGCAGTTCTTC. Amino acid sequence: CASSLTGGRDEQFF. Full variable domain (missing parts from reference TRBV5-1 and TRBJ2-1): KAGVTQTPRYLIKTRGQQVTLSCSPISGHRSVSWYQQTPGQGLQFLFEYFSETQRNKGNFPGRFSGRQFSNSRSEMNVSTLELGDSALYLCASSLTGGRDEQFFGPGTRLTVL.